The clone carrying this T cell receptor (beta chain) occurred a few times. As yet, its antigen is unknown. The V gene lost 3 bases and the J gene lost 10 bases, with 10 bases spanning the gap. This CDR3 has 12 amino acids. This entry comes from a study of T cells after yellow fever vaccination. Looking at the study overall: SMART-Seq v4 Ultra Low Input prepared libraries from low-cell fractions.

5'RACE template switching produced TCR cDNA carrying a universal primer site and UMIs. One entry per CDR3 protein, called by TCRdb with MiXCR from the 5' RACE reads. The sample includes around 320,000 distinct CDR3 sequences, approximately 4% of them seen just once. Study observations and caveats: Primary-vaccination clones mostly resurfaced post-booster (about 95% CD4, roughly 90% CD8).

The chain is built from TRBV12-3 or TRBV12-4 and TRBJ2-1; the D call may be TRBD1 or TRBD2 (5 bases each). The sequence derives from a man younger than 35 who received the YFV17D yellow fever vaccine. The sequencing here drew on PBMCs, taken 15 days after the yellow fever booster vaccination. The CDR3 reads CASSFYGDEQFF. CDR3 bases: TGTGCCAGCAGTTTCTACGGGGACGAGCAGTTCTTC.